The entry below describes one T cell receptor (beta chain). As yet, its antigen is unknown. CDR1 and CDR2 (germline): MDHEN, SYDVKM. V was clipped by 3 bases and J by 6 bases, with 6 bases between them. This CDR3 spans 13 amino acids. The sample comes from a study of CD8 T cells in ankylosing spondylitis. Whole-study results and caveats: Apparently characteristic of ankylosing spondylitis blood was a TCR beta motif (under ten highly homologous variants). Earlier literature documents some of the motif variants in reactive arthritis synovial fluid and blood. CD8+ cells made up the disease-linked clones, which were relatively rare in peripheral blood.

Using its own MiXCR run on the 5' RACE reads, TCRdb lists one record per CDR3 protein. The sample yields some 300,000 distinct CDR3 sequences, less than 25% seen once. This rearrangement joins TRBV28 to TRBJ1-6; unclear D gene. This receptor was obtained from a female donor with ankylosing spondylitis or in good health (not recorded which). The sample taken for sequencing was blood, either unsorted or a sorted T cell fraction (not recorded which). The CDR3 here is CASSFNRNSPLHF. CDR3 nucleotides: TGTGCCAGCAGTTTTAACCGTAATTCACCCCTCCACTTT.